These 32 T cell receptor beta chains share one sample of origin, sequenced in a study of OX40 agonist ivuxolimab in advanced cancers. The data were produced by immunoSEQ multiplex PCR, yet TCRdb's version contains in-frame clones alone and is incomplete. The profile covers roughly 30,000 clones, with 80% to 95% appearing a single time and 9.4% taken by the ten largest. The specimen comprised CD4+ or CD8+ T cells sorted from blood, sampled in a trial of the OX40 agonist ivuxolimab. The receptors come from an adult with an advanced solid tumor such as melanoma, head and neck, liver or kidney cancer.

A few counts support this clone. The chain has TRBV5-5 and TRBJ2-5, with D uncertain. The CDR3 runs 14 residues. The germline V and J ends were trimmed by 0 bases and 5 bases, with 11 bases remaining between them. Germline CDR1 reads SGHKS; CDR2 reads YYEKEE (reference sequence). The CDR3 loop reads CASSLGRTLETQYF. CDR3 nucleotide sequence: TGTGCCAGCAGCTTGGGTCGGACCCTGGAGACCCAGTACTTC.

The V and J genes are TRBV9 and TRBJ2-1, with a possible D match to TRBD2 (6 bases). The CDR3 totals 13 residues. Between the trimmed V and J ends, which lost 4 bases and 5 bases, there was a span of 10 bases. Germline V gives CDR1 SGDLS, CDR2 YYNGEE. CDR3 sequence: CASSLGLHNEQFF. In DNA form, the CDR3 reads TGTGCCAGCAGCCTGGGACTTCACAATGAGCAGTTCTTC.

J is TRBJ1-2 and V is TRBV4-2; a possible D gene is TRBD1 (6 bases). This CDR3 is built from 13 residues. V lost 5 bases, J lost 5 bases, and 12 bases lay in between. The germline gives CDR1 LGHNA, CDR2 YNFKEQ. CDR3 nucleotide sequence: TGTGCCAGCAGCGCGGACAGCCAATATGGCTACACCTTC. Translated: CASSADSQYGYTF.

This chain links TRBV4-1 with TRBJ1-4; 9 bases align to TRBD1. Germline assignment: CDR1 MGHRA and CDR2 YSYEKL. Trimming took 4 bases from V and 10 from J; bases not matched to a gene: 7. The CDR3 loop spans 14 amino acids. CDR3 loop: CASSRQGESGKLFF. DNA for the CDR3: TGCGCCAGCAGCCGACAGGGGGAATCGGGAAAACTGTTTTTT.

The chain uses TRBV7-9 and TRBJ2-1, with D unresolved. The germline V gene encodes CDR1 SEHNR and CDR2 FQNEAQ (reference sequence). Trimming removed 1 base from V and 9 bases from J, with 7 bases in between. The CDR3 is 12 residues long. In nucleotides, the CDR3 is TGTGCCAGCAGCTTAGGTCTAGGTGAGCAGTTCTTC. This sequence encodes CASSLGLGEQFF.

The chain employs TRBV25-1 and TRBJ1-5; D uncertain. The CDR3 has 16 amino acids. CDR1 and CDR2 from the germline V gene are MGHDK and SYGVNS. Trimming pared 3 bases from V and 3 bases from J, leaving 15 bases between. DNA for the CDR3: TGTGCCAGCAGTGACGTCCCGGGGTACGACAATCAGCCCCAGCATTTT. This sequence encodes CASSDVPGYDNQPQHF. The full variable domain, its missing parts supplied by reference TRBV25-1 and TRBJ1-5, is EADIYQTPRYLVIGTGKKITLECSQTMGHDKMYWYQQDPGMELHLIHYSYGVNSTEKGDLSSESTVSRIRTEHFPLTLESARPSHTSQYLCASSDVPGYDNQPQHFGDGTRLSIL.

The V call is TRBV5-1, the J call TRBJ2-7; D tentatively reads TRBD1 or TRBD2 (6 bases each). Germline V gives CDR1 SGHRS, CDR2 YFSETQ. Between the trimmed V and J ends, which lost 3 bases and 2 bases, there was a span of 15 bases. This CDR3 has 15 residues. The CDR3 protein is CASSSSYREAYEQYF. CDR3 nucleotide sequence: TGCGCCAGCAGCTCGAGTTACAGGGAGGCCTACGAGCAGTACTTC.

The chain combines TRBV27 with TRBJ2-7, with 10 positions matching TRBD1. Germline-derived CDR1 and CDR2 are MNHEY and SMNVEV (reference sequence). The junction had 9 bases not matched to a gene; V was cut back by 4 bases and J by 0 bases. The CDR3 covers 17 residues. Here the CDR3 reads CASSSRQGASPSYEQYF. As DNA, the CDR3 is TGTGCCAGCAGTTCAAGACAGGGGGCGTCCCCCTCCTACGAGCAGTACTTC.

The gene calls are TRBV19 and TRBJ2-5, with 8 bases lining up with TRBD2. The CDR3 contains 18 residues. After removal of 5 bases from V and 2 bases from J, the junction contained 16 bases not matched to a gene. Germline CDR1 is LNHDA and CDR2 is SQIVND (reference sequence). DNA for the CDR3: TGTGCCAGTAGTCCCCAGGGGCGGGGGGCCTTACTTCAAGAGACCCAGTACTTC. Translated, it gives CASSPQGRGALLQETQYF.

The chain recombines TRBV9 with TRBJ2-3, with 8 bases aligning to TRBD2. The CDR3 is made up of 16 amino acids. V lost 0 bases, J lost 4 bases, and 7 bases stayed unmatched. The germline V gene has CDR1 SGDLS and CDR2 YYNGEE. CDR3 bases: TGTGCCAGCAGCGTAGCGGGAGGGCCTGGGGCAGATACGCAGTATTTT. Encoded protein: CASSVAGGPGADTQYF.

This rearrangement joins TRBV5-4 to TRBJ2-3; D is unclear. CDR3 length: 15 amino acids. Trimming pared 0 bases from V and 8 bases from J, leaving 16 bases between. CDR1 is SGHNT and CDR2 is YYREEE in the germline V gene (reference sequence). The CDR3 nucleotides are TGTGCCAGCAGCTTGGCCACCTCGGATTCTTCTACGCAGTATTTT. Translating it yields CASSLATSDSSTQYF. Drawing the rest from reference TRBV5-4 and TRBJ2-3, the complete variable domain is ETGVTQSPTHLIKTRGQQVTLRCSSQSGHNTVSWYQQALGQGPQFIFQYYREEENGRGNFPPRFSGLQFPNYSSELNVNALELDDSALYLCASSLATSDSSTQYFGPGTRLTVL.

The rearrangement joins TRBV7-2 to TRBJ2-2, with a possible D match to TRBD1 (6 bases). This CDR3 has 14 amino acids. V lost 5 bases and J 7 bases, leaving 14 bases between the germline ends. CDR1 is SGHTA and CDR2 is FQGNSA in the germline V gene. CDR3 in amino acids: CASSEKQGGGELFF. In nucleotides, the CDR3 is TGTGCCAGCAGCGAAAAACAGGGTGGCGGGGAGCTGTTTTTT.

This clone was recorded once. This chain uses TRBV29-1 with TRBJ2-7; maybe TRBD2 (5 bases). The CDR3 extends over 14 amino acids. In germline, CDR1 is SQVTM, CDR2 ANQGSEA. The V end was cut by 4 bases, the J end by 0 bases, with 13 bases between. CDR3 region: CSVVSPGSSYEQYF. The CDR3 region has the DNA TGCAGCGTTGTTTCTCCGGGAAGCTCCTACGAGCAGTACTTC.

This clone occurred once. The chain recombines TRBV15 with TRBJ1-1, with D possibly matching TRBD1 (5 bases). Trimming removed 0 bases from V and 3 bases from J, with 11 bases in between. The germline CDR1 and CDR2 sequences are LNHNV and YYDKDF (reference sequence). The CDR3 extends over 15 amino acids. Here the CDR3 reads CATSRDRGLHTEAFF. CDR3 nucleotides: TGTGCCACCAGCAGAGATCGGGGCCTCCACACTGAAGCTTTCTTT.

The gene calls are TRBV4-1 and TRBJ2-7; TRBD1 is a possible D gene (6 bases). The length of the CDR3 is 15 residues. From germline, CDR1 is MGHRA and CDR2 YSYEKL. The V gene lost 2 bases and the J gene lost 2 bases, with 13 bases spanning the gap. CDR3 in DNA: TGCGCCAGCAGCCAAATTCGGACAGCAGCCTACGAGCAGTACTTC. Its translation: CASSQIRTAAYEQYF.

This clone appeared a single time. V is TRBV27 and J is TRBJ2-2; the match to TRBD1 covers 9 bases. Per the germline V gene, CDR1 is MNHEY and CDR2 is SMNVEV (reference sequence). The CDR3 consists of 14 residues. The ends lost 4 bases at V and 8 bases at J; junction bases unmatched: 5. The CDR3, as DNA: TGTGCCAGCAGTTCACCCGGGACAGGGGGGGAGCTGTTTTTT. The encoded protein is CASSSPGTGGELFF.

The chain carries TRBV4-2 and TRBJ1-6; D remains ambiguous. This CDR3 contains 14 residues. Germline lookup yields CDR1 LGHNA and CDR2 YNFKEQ. V lost 1 base and J 1 base, leaving 2 bases between the germline ends. CDR3 in DNA: TGTGCCAGCAGCCAAGGTTCCTATAATTCACCCCTCCACTTT. As protein: CASSQGSYNSPLHF.

The V gene is TRBV7-6, the J gene TRBJ2-1; D is unresolved. V was shortened by 3 bases and J by 7 bases, with 10 bases between the two germline ends. Looked up from germline, CDR1 is SGHVS and CDR2 is FNYEAQ. This CDR3 is built from 13 residues. The CDR3 nucleotides read TGTGCCAGCAGCTTCGAGGCATGGAATGAGCAGTTCTTC. Amino acids: CASSFEAWNEQFF.

This sequence joins TRBV6-5 and TRBJ2-1; 9 nucleotides align to TRBD1. Per germline, CDR1 MNHEY and CDR2 SVGAGI. V gave up 6 bases and J gave up 9 bases; unmatched junction bases: 6. This CDR3 contains 13 residues. The CDR3 DNA reads as TGTGCCAGCAGCAAGACAGGGGGAGTTGAGCAGTTCTTC. Its protein is CASSKTGGVEQFF.

The rearrangement uses TRBV27 and TRBJ2-7; D not resolved. The V end was cut by 5 bases, the J end by 6 bases, with 11 bases between. The CDR3 sequence is 12 residues long. CDR1 is MNHEY, CDR2 SMNVEV, per germline (reference sequence). The CDR3 nucleotides read TGTGCCAGCAGTCCCATGATTGGCGAGCAGTACTTC. Its translation: CASSPMIGEQYF.

This clone came up once. The chain employs TRBV19 and TRBJ2-1; 13 nucleotides match TRBD2. Per germline, CDR1 LNHDA and CDR2 SQIVND (reference sequence). V trimming: 4 bases; J trimming: 8 bases; junction bases outside the gene matches: 5. CDR3 length equals 15 residues. The CDR3 protein is CASSTRLAGGDEQFF. The CDR3 DNA is TGTGCCAGTAGTACCCGACTAGCGGGGGGCGATGAGCAGTTCTTC.

V gene TRBV19 combines with J gene TRBJ2-7; D perhaps matches TRBD1 (6 bases). Germline CDR1 reads LNHDA; CDR2 reads SQIVND (reference sequence). This CDR3 spans 13 amino acids. The V gene lost 5 bases and the J gene lost 3 bases, with 11 bases spanning the gap. The CDR3 spells CASSFAGDYEQYF. The CDR3 DNA is TGTGCCAGTAGTTTTGCAGGGGACTACGAGCAGTACTTC.

The chain recombines TRBV5-1 with TRBJ1-5, with 9 bases that match TRBD1. The germline V gene has CDR1 SGHRS and CDR2 YFSETQ. CDR3 length: 13 residues. The ends lost 4 bases at V and 8 bases at J; junction bases unmatched: 4. The CDR3 coding sequence is TGCGCCAGCAGCATGGACAGGGGCGAGCCCCAGCATTTT. Translating it yields CASSMDRGEPQHF.

The chain couples TRBV2 to TRBJ2-1; D may match TRBD1 or TRBD2 (7 bases each). From germline, CDR1 is SNHLY and CDR2 FYNNEI. V dropped 4 bases and J dropped 2 bases, with 12 bases sitting between them. The CDR3 spans 15 residues. For the CDR3, the DNA is TGTGCCAGCAGTGTCAGGGGGGGGGCCTACAATGAGCAGTTCTTC. Translation: CASSVRGGAYNEQFF.

The chain recombines TRBV7-9 with TRBJ2-3, with 9 bases fitting TRBD1. Germline-derived CDR1 and CDR2 are SEHNR and FQNEAQ (reference sequence). The CDR3 has 16 residues. J gave up 6 bases and V 2 bases, and 9 bases lay outside the gene matches. The CDR3 region is CASSLNAGTGSDTQYF. The CDR3 DNA follows: TGTGCCAGCAGCTTAAACGCCGGGACAGGGTCCGATACGCAGTATTTT.

The rearrangement links TRBV27 to TRBJ1-2, with TRBD1 identical over 8 bases. V lost 6 bases to trimming and J lost 0 bases; unmatched junction nucleotides: 15. The germline V gene has CDR1 MNHEY and CDR2 SMNVEV (reference sequence). The CDR3 spans 18 residues. Here the CDR3 reads CASSPRPGQGQANYGYTF. In nucleotides, the CDR3 is TGTGCCAGCAGCCCAAGACCCGGACAGGGACAAGCTAACTATGGCTACACCTTC.

The chain joins TRBV7-6 to TRBJ2-1, with no clear D. CDR3 length: 14 amino acids. CDR1 is SGHVS and CDR2 is FNYEAQ in the germline V gene. Trimming removed 5 bases at V and 10 bases at J, with 18 bases between. The DNA for the CDR3 is TGTGCCAGCAGCCCAACCGGTGCCCCGAACGAGCAGTTCTTC. The encoded protein is CASSPTGAPNEQFF.

The DNA for the CDR3 is TGCGCCAGCAGCCCCGGGGGACTAGCGGGAGTAGAGGGTGATACGCAGTATTTT. Protein product: CASSPGGLAGVEGDTQYF. V gene TRBV4-1 combines with J gene TRBJ2-3, with 14 bases lining up with TRBD2. Germline values: CDR1 MGHRA, CDR2 YSYEKL. The CDR3 is 18 residues long. The J segment lost 6 bases and the V segment lost 4 bases, leaving 12 bases of the junction unmatched.

This clone was detected only a few times. J is TRBJ2-7 and V is TRBV4-1; perhaps TRBD2 as D (6 bases). Germline V lookup: CDR1 MGHRA, CDR2 YSYEKL. Trimming took 0 bases from V and 7 from J, leaving 13 bases between them. The CDR3 runs 14 residues. The CDR3 protein is CASSQETQGREQYF. CDR3 nucleotide sequence: TGCGCCAGCAGCCAAGAGACTCAAGGGAGGGAGCAGTACTTC.

The rearrangement joins TRBV5-4 to TRBJ2-5; the D gene is possibly TRBD1 (6 bases). The CDR3 is 14 amino acids. The V end was cut by 2 bases, the J end by 2 bases, with 10 bases between. Germline V gene sequence: CDR1 SGHNT, CDR2 YYREEE (reference sequence). The CDR3 loop is CASSLGTLQETQYF. For the CDR3, the DNA is TGTGCCAGCAGCTTAGGGACACTTCAAGAGACCCAGTACTTC. The full variable domain, with the rest looked up from reference TRBV5-4 and TRBJ2-5, is ETGVTQSPTHLIKTRGQQVTLRCSSQSGHNTVSWYQQALGQGPQFIFQYYREEENGRGNFPPRFSGLQFPNYSSELNVNALELDDSALYLCASSLGTLQETQYFGPGTRLLVL.

The V call is TRBV27, the J call TRBJ2-2; 8 bases line up with TRBD2. V dropped 1 base and J dropped 3; count of bases not matched to a gene: 4. CDR3 length: 16 amino acids. Germline assignment: CDR1 MNHEY and CDR2 SMNVEV (reference sequence). DNA of the CDR3: TGTGCCAGCAGTTTATTCGGGGGGGCTTACACCGGGGAGCTGTTTTTT. It yields the protein CASSLFGGAYTGELFF.

The chain employs TRBV28 and TRBJ2-4; TRBD2 matches 12 bases. V lost 6 bases, J lost 6 bases, and 12 bases stayed unmatched. This CDR3 region has 17 residues. The V gene's germline CDR1 is MDHEN and CDR2 SYDVKM. The CDR3 protein is CASSRRMTSGSPNIQYF. The CDR3 nucleotides are TGTGCCAGCAGCCGCCGGATGACTAGCGGGAGCCCAAACATTCAGTACTTC.